The 3 T cell receptor beta chains below were found in one sample sequenced in a study of glioma-infiltrating T cells after dendritic cell vaccination (dated by TCRdb to the mid-2010s). Receptor amplification or capture employed the immunoSEQ multiplex PCR assay. The immuneACCESS repertoire file appears here via TCRdb, limited to in-frame rearrangements. These files lack a portion of the clones; in checked studies, under half of the deficit traces to unresolved V genes, and the cause of the others is not known. The sample includes under 100,000 clones, with about 80% observed a single time. The top ten clonotypes cover 6% of the sample. This sample comprised blood, obtained before dendritic cell vaccination. The receptors were sampled from a human donor with glioblastoma.

The chain's CDR3 is CASRDAGTGAYQPQHF. The CDR3 coding sequence is TGTGCCAGCAGAGACGCCGGGACAGGGGCCTATCAGCCCCAGCATTTT. The rearrangement links TRBV19 to TRBJ1-5; 10 positions match TRBD1. V trimming: 9 bases; J trimming: 5 bases; junction bases outside the gene matches: 13. The CDR3 is 16 amino acids. Per germline, CDR1 LNHDA and CDR2 SQIVND (reference sequence).

This chain links TRBV25-1 with TRBJ1-2; 12 nucleotides align to TRBD1. Germline V gene lookup returns CDR1 MGHDK and CDR2 SYGVNS. The CDR3 runs to 16 residues. The junction had 6 bases not matched to a gene; V was cut back by 2 bases and J by 5 bases. The CDR3, as DNA: TGTGCCAGCAGTGAACCAGCGGGACAGGGGGCTTATGGCTACACCTTC. Amino acids: CASSEPAGQGAYGYTF.

Remarks on this clone: Its ends do not fully match the called genes, so a read error is possible. Other DNA sequences of this sample code for an identical CDR3. J is TRBJ2-7 and V is TRBV7-9, with TRBD2 as a possible D gene (6 bases). The CDR3 is made up of 15 amino acids. Germline V gene sequence: CDR1 SEHNR, CDR2 FQNEAQ (reference sequence). The chain's CDR3 is CASSLEGGVGHEQYF. CDR3 nucleotide sequence: TGTGCCAGCAGCTTAGAGGGAGGAGTTGGCCACGAGCAGTACTTT. Looking up the rest from reference TRBV7-9 and TRBJ2-7 gives the full variable domain: DTGVSQNPRHKITKRGQNVTFRCDPISEHNRLYWYRQTLGQGPEFLTYFQNEAQLEKSRLLSDRFSAERPKGSFSTLEIQRTEQGDSAMYLCASSLEGGVGHEQYFGPGTRLTVT.